This is a list of T cell receptor beta chains from one sample in a study of tumor-infiltrating lymphocytes in localized non-small cell lung cancer. Produced via immunoSEQ multiplex PCR; TCRdb's table is partial and in-frame only. Among approximately 17,000 clones listed, 65% to 80% were seen once. Sequenced sample: lung tumor tissue. Receptor source: a human donor with non-small cell lung cancer. CDR3s include the opening cysteine and the closing phenylalanine or tryptophan. A D gene is named only where the DNA matches it firmly. Size tells how often a clone was seen (once, few, many) or the class of an expanded clone, and some rows leave it out.

J: TRBJ2-3
length: 17
size: -
V: TRBV4-2
D: -
DNA: TGTGCCAGCACCTTATCACGATTCGGGACCCCGGCAGATACGCAGTATTTT
CDR3: CASTLSRFGTPADTQYF

J: TRBJ2-3
length: 16
size: -
V: TRBV5-1
D: TRBD2
DNA: TGCGCCAGCAGCTTCCGGACTAGCGGGGGTACAGATACGCAGTATTTT
CDR3: CASSFRTSGGTDTQYF

J: TRBJ1-1
length: 15
size: -
V: TRBV19
D: TRBD1
DNA: TGTGCCAGTAGGCGACAGGGGGATTTGGTCACTGAAGCTTTCTTT
CDR3: CASRRQGDLVTEAFF

J: TRBJ2-7
length: 15
size: -
V: TRBV6-5
D: TRBD2
DNA: TGTGCCAGCAGCCCTAGCGGGGGGAGAACCCACGAGCAGTACTTC
CDR3: CASSPSGGRTHEQYF

J: TRBJ2-3
length: 14
size: -
V: TRBV2
D: -
DNA: TGTGCCAGCAGTGACCGGGGCGGCACAGATACGCAGTATTTT
CDR3: CASSDRGGTDTQYF

J: TRBJ1-2
length: 15
size: few
V: TRBV28
D: TRBD1
DNA: TGTGCCAGCAGTTTATCAGCAGGGGGGATCTATGGCTACACCTTC
CDR3: CASSLSAGGIYGYTF

J: TRBJ1-5
length: 13
size: few
V: TRBV4-2
D: -
DNA: TGTGCCAGCAGCCAAGATCAGACACAGCCCCAGCATTTT
CDR3: CASSQDQTQPQHF

J: TRBJ1-1
length: 13
size: -
V: TRBV5-6
D: -
DNA: TGTGCCAGCAGCTTGGAATGGGACACTGAAGCTTTCTTT
CDR3: CASSLEWDTEAFF

J: TRBJ2-5
length: 12
size: -
V: TRBV5-1
D: -
DNA: TGCGCCAGCAGGGACAACGGGGAGACCCAGTACTTC
CDR3: CASRDNGETQYF

J: TRBJ2-2
length: 15
size: -
V: TRBV28
D: -
DNA: TGTGCCAGCAGTCAAGGACTAGGGGGGTTCCGGGAGCTGTTTTTT
CDR3: CASSQGLGGFRELFF

J: TRBJ2-3
length: 14
size: -
V: TRBV7-9
D: -
DNA: TGTGCCAGCAGCTTAGGGACTTCCTCTCATACGCAGTATTTT
CDR3: CASSLGTSSHTQYF

J: TRBJ1-2
length: 15
size: -
V: TRBV5-4
D: -
DNA: TGTGCCAGCAGCTCGCCATTTGAGGGGGACTATGGCTACACCTTC
CDR3: CASSSPFEGDYGYTF

J: TRBJ1-5
length: 15
size: once
V: TRBV11-2
D: -
DNA: TGTGCCAGCAGCATTACACCGGGGGGCAATCAGCCCCAGCATTTT
CDR3: CASSITPGGNQPQHF

J: TRBJ1-6
length: 13
size: -
V: TRBV18
D: -
DNA: TGTGCCAGCTCAACCGGAGGGTATTCACCCCTCCACTTT
CDR3: CASSTGGYSPLHF

J: TRBJ2-7
length: 13
size: -
V: TRBV5-6
D: -
DNA: TGTGCCAGCAGCATCGGACACCTCTACGAGCAGTACTTC
CDR3: CASSIGHLYEQYF

J: TRBJ1-4
length: 15
size: -
V: TRBV5-6
D: -
DNA: TGTGCCAGCAGCTTGGTAAACGGAGTTAATGAAAAACTGTTTTTT
CDR3: CASSLVNGVNEKLFF

J: TRBJ2-3
length: 14
size: -
V: TRBV19
D: -
DNA: TGTGCCAGTAGTCCCAGGACTAGCACAGATACGCAGTATTTT
CDR3: CASSPRTSTDTQYF

J: TRBJ2-3
length: 15
size: -
V: TRBV5-4
D: TRBD2
DNA: TGTGCCAGCAGCTTGGGGGCGGGGGACGCAGATACGCAGTATTTT
CDR3: CASSLGAGDADTQYF

J: TRBJ2-1
length: 13
size: -
V: TRBV5-1
D: TRBD1
DNA: TGCGCCAGCAGGTGGGACAGGTACAATGAGCAGTTCTTC
CDR3: CASRWDRYNEQFF

J: TRBJ1-1
length: 13
size: -
V: TRBV18
D: -
DNA: TGTGCCAGCTCACCACTAGCCGGCACTGAAGCTTTCTTT
CDR3: CASSPLAGTEAFF

J: TRBJ1-6
length: 12
size: -
V: TRBV7-2
D: -
DNA: TGTGCCAGCAGACCCACGGATTCACCCCTCCACTTT
CDR3: CASRPTDSPLHF

J: TRBJ2-2
length: 15
size: -
V: TRBV5-4
D: -
DNA: TGTGCCAGCAGCACCCTAGGGGGGAACACCGGGGAGCTGTTTTTT
CDR3: CASSTLGGNTGELFF

J: TRBJ2-7
length: 15
size: -
V: TRBV5-5
D: -
DNA: TGTGCCAGCAGCTTGTCTTGGCAGAGCGCCTACGAGCAGTACTTC
CDR3: CASSLSWQSAYEQYF

J: TRBJ1-1
length: 14
size: -
V: TRBV5-1
D: -
DNA: TGCGCCAGCAGCTTAGGAGTGGTGAACACTGAAGCTTTCTTT
CDR3: CASSLGVVNTEAFF

J: TRBJ2-7
length: 11
size: -
V: TRBV20-1
D: -
DNA: TGCAGTGCTAGGACTAGCTACGAGCAGTACTTC
CDR3: CSARTSYEQYF

J: TRBJ1-5
length: 14
size: once
V: TRBV27
D: -
DNA: TGTGCCAGCAGGAGGGGTTCGGAGGATCAGCCCCAGCATTTT
CDR3: CASRRGSEDQPQHF

J: TRBJ1-2
length: 14
size: -
V: TRBV7-2
D: -
DNA: TGTGCCAGCAGCTGGACCGTTGATAACTATGGCTACACCTTC
CDR3: CASSWTVDNYGYTF

J: TRBJ2-7
length: 13
size: -
V: TRBV27
D: -
DNA: TGTGCCAGCAGGCCTGGAAGCTCCTACGAGCAGTACTTC
CDR3: CASRPGSSYEQYF

J: TRBJ1-4
length: 18
size: -
V: TRBV7-9
D: -
DNA: TGTGCCAGCAGTCGACCGCAGGGGCTACCTGGGGTTAATGAAAAACTGTTTTTT
CDR3: CASSRPQGLPGVNEKLFF

J: TRBJ2-2
length: 15
size: once
V: TRBV19
D: -
DNA: TGTGCCAGTACCATGGGGCTAGCGCTAGCCGGGGAGCTGTTTTTT
CDR3: CASTMGLALAGELFF

J: TRBJ1-1
length: 15
size: -
V: TRBV5-1
D: TRBD1
DNA: TGCGCCAGCAGCTTCACCGGGACAGTCGACACTGAAGCTTTCTTT
CDR3: CASSFTGTVDTEAFF

J: TRBJ1-5
length: 13
size: -
V: TRBV11-2
D: -
DNA: TGTGCCAGCAGCTCGTTACAGGGACAGCCCCAGCATTTT
CDR3: CASSSLQGQPQHF

J: TRBJ1-1
length: 13
size: -
V: TRBV7-2
D: -
DNA: TGTGCCAGCAGTCACGAGCCGGGGGCGGGAGCTTTCTTT
CDR3: CASSHEPGAGAFF

J: TRBJ2-1
length: 13
size: -
V: TRBV29-1
D: -
DNA: TGCAGCGTCTCGCGAGTAGCCTACAATGAGCAGTTCTTC
CDR3: CSVSRVAYNEQFF

J: TRBJ2-5
length: 15
size: -
V: TRBV5-1
D: TRBD1
DNA: TGCGCCAGCGGGCTCGGATTGGGGACAGAAGAGACCCAGTACTTC
CDR3: CASGLGLGTEETQYF

J: TRBJ2-5
length: 11
size: -
V: TRBV20-1
D: -
DNA: TGCGGGGGACATCTACAAGAGACCCAGTACTTC
CDR3: CGGHLQETQYF

J: TRBJ2-3
length: 15
size: once
V: TRBV5-6
D: TRBD2
DNA: TGTGCCAGCACCAGACTAGCGGGAGTCGGAGATACGCAGTATTTT
CDR3: CASTRLAGVGDTQYF

J: TRBJ1-2
length: 15
size: few
V: TRBV6-5
D: TRBD1
DNA: TGTGCCAGCAGTTACTCGAAAGGGGGCAGTTATGGCTACACCTTC
CDR3: CASSYSKGGSYGYTF

J: TRBJ2-7
length: 14
size: -
V: TRBV5-1
D: TRBD1
DNA: TGCGCCAGCAGCTATTGGACAGGGGCCTACGAGCAGTACTTC
CDR3: CASSYWTGAYEQYF

J: TRBJ2-5
length: 13
size: -
V: TRBV27
D: -
DNA: TGTGCCAGCAGTTTATCAGGCCGAGAGACCCAGTACTTC
CDR3: CASSLSGRETQYF

J: TRBJ1-2
length: 17
size: -
V: TRBV4-3
D: TRBD1
DNA: TGCGCCAGCAGCCATCTCACACCAGGACAGGGTGCCTATGGCTACACCTTC
CDR3: CASSHLTPGQGAYGYTF

J: TRBJ2-7
length: 15
size: -
V: TRBV6-6
D: -
DNA: TGTGCCAGCAGCCCAAGGGCCTTAAGCTCCTACGAGCAGTACTTC
CDR3: CASSPRALSSYEQYF

J: TRBJ1-2
length: 13
size: -
V: TRBV4-1
D: -
DNA: TGCGCCAGCAGCCAAGCGCGGGGGTATGGCTACACCTTC
CDR3: CASSQARGYGYTF

J: TRBJ2-7
length: 15
size: -
V: TRBV4-1
D: -
DNA: TGCGCCAGCAGCCAAGGGCCTGCCCCCTCCTACGAGCAGTACTTC
CDR3: CASSQGPAPSYEQYF

J: TRBJ2-1
length: 13
size: once
V: TRBV7-2
D: -
DNA: TGTGCCAGCAGCCTGGGGGCCTACAATGAGCAGTTCTTC
CDR3: CASSLGAYNEQFF

J: TRBJ1-5
length: 14
size: few
V: TRBV19
D: TRBD1
DNA: TGTGCCAGTAGTAACAGGGGGCAGAGTCAGCCCCAGCATTTT
CDR3: CASSNRGQSQPQHF

J: TRBJ1-2
length: 15
size: -
V: TRBV4-3
D: -
DNA: TGCGCCAGCAGCCAAGATAGAAGGGCGAGGTATGGCTACACCTTC
CDR3: CASSQDRRARYGYTF

J: TRBJ1-5
length: 15
size: -
V: TRBV28
D: -
DNA: TGTGCCAGCAGTTTACCACAGGGTTACGGTCAGCCCCAGCATTTT
CDR3: CASSLPQGYGQPQHF